Shown below are 14 T cell receptor beta chains from a single sample sequenced in a study of regulatory T cells in long-lasting Graves disease. Sample time point: newly diagnosed GD, antithyroid drugs for less than 3 months. PBMC RNA served as the TCR library source. Combining iRepertoire HTBI primers with Arm-PCR of CDR3 regions, the authors built TCR beta libraries. TCRdb re-called the multiplex PCR reads with MiXCR, one entry per CDR3 protein. The data hold some 560,000 distinct CDR3 sequences, with roughly a sixth observed a single time. These data are also associated with another study on T cells in Graves' hyperthyroidism and ophthalmopathy.

Source: peripheral blood mononuclear cells (PBMCs), taken at new diagnosis, from a patient treated with antithyroid drugs. All receptors come from a woman aged 35-60 years with Graves disease.

This clonotype was seen repeatedly, ten times or more. V usage is TRBV6-5 and J usage is TRBJ2-1; D is ambiguous. Trimming cost V 0 bases and J 6 bases, with 9 bases left between them. Germline V gives CDR1 MNHEY, CDR2 SVGAGI. This CDR3 has 14 amino acids. The CDR3 reads CASSYSEKGNEQFF. DNA of the CDR3: TGTGCCAGCAGTTACTCGGAGAAAGGCAATGAGCAGTTCTTC.

This clonotype was observed many times. This sequence joins TRBV6-1 and TRBJ1-2; the match to TRBD1 covers 8 bases. CDR1 is MNHNS and CDR2 is SASEGT in the germline V gene. The CDR3 length is 14 residues. With 6 bases clipped from V and 4 bases from J, the junction kept 7 bases outside the gene matches. CDR3 region: CASSWDRIRYGYTF. CDR3 in DNA: TGTGCCAGCAGCTGGGACAGGATACGCTATGGCTACACCTTC.

There are many counts of this clonotype. The chain combines TRBV20-1 with TRBJ2-7; D is perhaps TRBD1 (5 bases). CDR1 is DFQATT and CDR2 is SNEGSKA in the germline V gene (reference sequence). Trimming removed 2 bases at V and 3 bases at J, with 11 bases between. The CDR3 totals 13 residues. The CDR3 spells CSARLPDNYEQYF. CDR3 nucleotides: TGCAGTGCTAGACTCCCGGACAACTACGAGCAGTACTTC.

Many counts were recorded for this clonotype. The chain links TRBV28 to TRBJ1-5; 7 bases are a match to TRBD1. CDR3 length: 16 amino acids. Germline CDR1 is MDHEN and CDR2 is SYDVKM. J gave up 4 bases and V 3 bases, and 9 bases lay outside the gene matches. Here the CDR3 DNA reads TGTGCCAGCAGTTTGCCGACAGGGAGTAAAAATCAGCCCCAGCATTTT. It codes for CASSLPTGSKNQPQHF.

This clonotype was counted only a few times. This chain joins TRBV10-3 and TRBJ2-7; TRBD1 is a possible D gene (7 bases). The CDR3 contains 15 residues. In germline, CDR1 is ENHRY, CDR2 SYGVKD. V lost 8 bases and J 5 bases, leaving 22 bases between the germline ends. DNA for the CDR3: TGTGCCATCGCCGATTCAGGGGGGAAGAGGGACGAGCAGTACTTC. This gives the protein CAIADSGGKRDEQYF.

This clonotype was recorded a few times. This sequence joins TRBV4-1 and TRBJ1-1; 10 bases match TRBD1. Germline-derived CDR1 and CDR2 are MGHRA and YSYEKL. V gave up 2 bases and J gave up 0 bases; unmatched junction bases: 15. The CDR3 runs to 20 residues. CDR3 residues: CASSQPRDRGEWLVNTEAFF. CDR3 coding DNA: TGCGCCAGCAGCCAACCCCGGGACAGGGGTGAATGGTTGGTGAACACTGAAGCTTTCTTT.

This clonotype was observed a handful of times. CDR3: CASSLEGGLLNSPLHF. DNA of the CDR3: TGTGCCAGCAGCTTAGAGGGGGGACTTCTAAATTCACCCCTCCACTTT. V and J are TRBV11-1 and TRBJ1-6; D is perhaps TRBD1 (6 bases). Per germline, CDR1 SGHAT and CDR2 FQDESV (reference sequence). This CDR3 comprises 16 residues. V was shortened by 1 base and J by 7 bases, with 14 bases between the two germline ends.

The V call is TRBV19, the J call TRBJ1-5, with 7 bases identical to TRBD1. Germline CDR1 LNHDA, CDR2 SQIVND (reference sequence). The length of the CDR3 is 15 residues. Unmatched junction bases numbered 4, after V lost 0 bases and J lost 5 bases. The CDR3, as DNA: TGTGCCAGTAGTATAGAAGGGGGCCACCATCAGCCCCAGCATTTT. Its translation is CASSIEGGHHQPQHF. Filled out from reference TRBV19 and TRBJ1-5, the complete variable domain reads DGGITQSPKYLFRKEGQNVTLSCEQNLNHDAMYWYRQDPGQGLRLIYYSQIVNDFQKGDIAEGYSVSREKKESFPLTVTSAQKNPTAFYLCASSIEGGHHQPQHFGDGTRLSIL.

In its sample, this clonotype was seen many times. The chain links TRBV11-2 to TRBJ1-1, with D possibly TRBD1 on 5 matching bases. V shed 1 base and J shed 10 bases, with 10 bases lying between them. Germline V gene data show CDR1 as SGHAT and CDR2 as FQNNGV. The CDR3 totals 12 residues. The CDR3 region is CASSLVGALAFF. The DNA for the CDR3 is TGTGCCAGCAGCTTAGTTGGGGCTTTAGCTTTCTTT.

The chain carries TRBV19 and TRBJ2-4; the D is unclear. Looked up from germline, CDR1 is LNHDA and CDR2 is SQIVND (reference sequence). Trimming left V 5 bases short and J 0 bases short, with 8 bases between. CDR3 size: 14 residues. The CDR3 DNA reads TGTGCCAGTAGTTTCTCTAGAGCCAAAAACATTCAGTACTTC. Translated: CASSFSRAKNIQYF.

The genes are TRBV6-2 or TRBV6-3 and TRBJ1-6, with 7 bases matching TRBD1. The CDR3 loop spans 14 amino acids. Germline CDR1 reads MNHEY; CDR2 reads SVGEGT. Germline trimming cut 5 bases from V and 7 bases from J; bases unmatched to any gene: 5. CDR3 loop: CASSEIQGNSPLHF. The CDR3 nucleotides read TGTGCCAGCAGTGAAATACAGGGGAATTCACCCCTCCACTTT.

This clonotype was recorded at least ten times. This chain uses TRBV3-1 with TRBJ1-5; D ambiguous. Germline V gene data show CDR1 as LGHDT and CDR2 as YNNKEL (reference sequence). V shed 0 bases and J shed 4 bases, with 4 bases lying between them. CDR3 length: 13 amino acids. The CDR3 DNA is TGTGCCAGCAGCCAAGATCAAAATCAGCCCCAGCATTTT. Translated, it gives CASSQDQNQPQHF. The full variable domain, with the rest looked up from reference TRBV3-1 and TRBJ1-5, is DTAVSQTPKYLVTQMGNDKSIKCEQNLGHDTMYWYKQDSKKFLKIMFSYNNKELIINETVPNRFSPKSPDKAHLNLHINSLELGDSAVYFCASSQDQNQPQHFGDGTRLSIL.

This clonotype was observed a handful of times. This rearrangement joins TRBV7-9 to TRBJ2-1, with TRBD2 matching over 7 bases. From germline, CDR1 is SEHNR and CDR2 FQNEAQ (reference sequence). The length of the CDR3 is 16 residues. V dropped 6 bases and J dropped 4; count of bases not matched to a gene: 12. The CDR3 coding sequence is TGTGCCAGCAGAACCTGGACTAGACTCTCTTACAATGAGCAGTTCTTC. It codes for CASRTWTRLSYNEQFF. The full variable domain, in which reference TRBV7-9 and TRBJ2-1 provide the parts outside the CDR3, is DTGVSQNPRHKITKRGQNVTFRCDPISEHNRLYWYRQTLGQGPEFLTYFQNEAQLEKSRLLSDRFSAERPKGSFSTLEIQRTEQGDSAMYLCASRTWTRLSYNEQFFGPGTRLTVL.

In its sample, this clonotype was seen a few times. This chain joins TRBV10-2 and TRBJ1-3; D not certain. CDR1 WSHSY and CDR2 SAAADI come from the germline V gene. The V gene lost 7 bases and the J gene lost 1 base, with 5 bases spanning the gap. The CDR3 extends over 12 amino acids. CDR3 coding DNA: TGCGCCAGCAAACATTCTGGAAACACCATATATTTT. Residues: CASKHSGNTIYF.